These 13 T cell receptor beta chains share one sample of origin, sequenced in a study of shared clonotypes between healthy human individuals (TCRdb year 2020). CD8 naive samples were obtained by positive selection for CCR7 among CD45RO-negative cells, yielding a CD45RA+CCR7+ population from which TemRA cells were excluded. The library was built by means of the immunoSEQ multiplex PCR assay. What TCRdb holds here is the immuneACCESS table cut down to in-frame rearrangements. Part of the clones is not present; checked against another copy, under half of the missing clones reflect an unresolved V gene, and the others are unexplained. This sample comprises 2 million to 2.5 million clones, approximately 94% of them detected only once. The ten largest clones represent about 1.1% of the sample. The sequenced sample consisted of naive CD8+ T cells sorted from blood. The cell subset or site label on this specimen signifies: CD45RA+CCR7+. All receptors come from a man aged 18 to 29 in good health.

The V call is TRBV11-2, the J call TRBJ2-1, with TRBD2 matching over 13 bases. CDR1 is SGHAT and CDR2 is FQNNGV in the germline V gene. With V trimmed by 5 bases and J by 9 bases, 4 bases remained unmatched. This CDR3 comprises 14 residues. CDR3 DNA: TGTGCCAGCAGCATACTAGCGGGAGGGGTTGAGCAGTTCTTC. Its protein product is CASSILAGGVEQFF.

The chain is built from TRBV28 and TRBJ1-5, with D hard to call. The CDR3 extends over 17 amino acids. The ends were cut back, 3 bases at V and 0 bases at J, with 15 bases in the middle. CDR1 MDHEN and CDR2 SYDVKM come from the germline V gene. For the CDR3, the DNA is TGTGCCAGCAGTTTCGGGAACGTCCTCTCTAGCAATCAGCCCCAGCATTTT. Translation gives CASSFGNVLSSNQPQHF.

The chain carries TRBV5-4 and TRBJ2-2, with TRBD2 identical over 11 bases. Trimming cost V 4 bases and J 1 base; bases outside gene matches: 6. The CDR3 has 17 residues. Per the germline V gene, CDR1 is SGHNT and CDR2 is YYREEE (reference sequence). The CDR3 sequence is CASSPYLAGGNTGELFF. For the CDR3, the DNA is TGTGCCAGCAGCCCCTACCTAGCGGGGGGGAACACCGGGGAGCTGTTTTTT.

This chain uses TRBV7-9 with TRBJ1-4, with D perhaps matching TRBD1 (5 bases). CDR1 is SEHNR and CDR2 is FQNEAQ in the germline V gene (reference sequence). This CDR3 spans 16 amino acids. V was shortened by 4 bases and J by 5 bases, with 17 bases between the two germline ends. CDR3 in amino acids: CASSSRTTRLNEKLFF. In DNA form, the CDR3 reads TGTGCCAGCAGCTCTAGGACAACGCGCTTGAATGAAAAACTGTTTTTT.

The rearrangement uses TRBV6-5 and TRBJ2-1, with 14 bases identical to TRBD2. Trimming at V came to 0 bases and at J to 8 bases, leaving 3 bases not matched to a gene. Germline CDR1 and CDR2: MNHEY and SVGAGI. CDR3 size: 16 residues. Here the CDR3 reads CASSYSPGLAGDEQFF. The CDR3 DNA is TGTGCCAGCAGTTACTCGCCGGGACTAGCGGGAGATGAGCAGTTCTTC.

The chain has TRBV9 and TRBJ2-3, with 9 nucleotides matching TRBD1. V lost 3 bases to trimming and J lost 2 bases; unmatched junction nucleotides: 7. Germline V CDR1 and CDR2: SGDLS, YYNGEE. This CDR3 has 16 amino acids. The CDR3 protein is CASSEQGASATDTQYF. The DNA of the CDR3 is TGTGCCAGCAGCGAACAGGGGGCTTCAGCCACAGATACGCAGTATTTT.

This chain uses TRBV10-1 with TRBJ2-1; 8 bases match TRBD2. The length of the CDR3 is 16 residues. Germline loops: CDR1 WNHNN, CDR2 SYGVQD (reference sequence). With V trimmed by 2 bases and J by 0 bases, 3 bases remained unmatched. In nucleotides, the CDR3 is TGCGCCAGCAGTGAGACGGGACTAGTCTCCTACAATGAGCAGTTCTTC. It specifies CASSETGLVSYNEQFF.

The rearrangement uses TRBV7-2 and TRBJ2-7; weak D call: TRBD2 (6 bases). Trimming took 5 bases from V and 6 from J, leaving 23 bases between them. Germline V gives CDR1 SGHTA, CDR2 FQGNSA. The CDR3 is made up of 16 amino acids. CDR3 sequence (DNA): TGTGCCAGCAGCGACCATCGTGCTAGCGAGATTCGCGAGCAGTACTTC. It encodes CASSDHRASEIREQYF.

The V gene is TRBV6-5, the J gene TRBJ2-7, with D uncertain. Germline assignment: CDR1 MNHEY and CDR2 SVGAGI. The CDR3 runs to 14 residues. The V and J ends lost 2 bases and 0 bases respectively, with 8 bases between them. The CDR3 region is CASSYGDDSYEQYF. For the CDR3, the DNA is TGTGCCAGCAGTTACGGAGACGACTCCTACGAGCAGTACTTC.

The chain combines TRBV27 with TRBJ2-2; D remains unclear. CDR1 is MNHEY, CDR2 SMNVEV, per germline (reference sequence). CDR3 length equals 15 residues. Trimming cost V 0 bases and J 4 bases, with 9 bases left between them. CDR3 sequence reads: CASSLSEAATGELFF. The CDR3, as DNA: TGTGCCAGCAGTTTATCCGAGGCGGCCACCGGGGAGCTGTTTTTT.

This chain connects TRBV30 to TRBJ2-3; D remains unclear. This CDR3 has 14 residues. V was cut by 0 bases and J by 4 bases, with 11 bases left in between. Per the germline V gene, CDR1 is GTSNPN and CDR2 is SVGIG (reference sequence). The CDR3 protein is CAWSVLSFPDTQYF. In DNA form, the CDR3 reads TGTGCCTGGAGTGTACTTTCCTTTCCAGATACGCAGTATTTT.

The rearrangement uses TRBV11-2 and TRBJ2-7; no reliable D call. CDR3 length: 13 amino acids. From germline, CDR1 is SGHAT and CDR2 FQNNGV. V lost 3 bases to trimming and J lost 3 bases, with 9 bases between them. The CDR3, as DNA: TGTGCCAGCAGCTTTGAGGCGAACTACGAGCAGTACTTC. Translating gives CASSFEANYEQYF.

The CDR3 reads CASSPGPGGQETQYF. For the CDR3, the DNA is TGTGCCAGCAGCCCAGGACCGGGGGGGCAAGAGACCCAGTACTTC. The V call is TRBV7-9, the J call TRBJ2-5, with 8 bases identical to TRBD2. Germline V gives CDR1 SEHNR, CDR2 FQNEAQ (reference sequence). The CDR3 runs to 15 residues. V was pared by 5 bases and J by 2 bases, with 7 bases of the junction left unmatched.